A selection of T cell receptor beta chains follows, all from one sample in a study of blood T cell repertoires in COVID-19. The assay was immunoSEQ multiplex PCR, and TCRdb's table has in-frame clones only and misses some. This sample has 250,000 to 300,000 clones, with roughly 80% found just once. The source material was PBMCs or T cells enriched from blood (not recorded which). The origin of the receptors is a man between 35 and 55 years old who had been exposed to COVID-19. Each CDR3 is given without its conserved first and last residue. Clone size is shown for a subset of rows, as once, few, many or a class of expanded clone.

>TRBV7-9|TRBJ1-2|few
ASSRTGTTFYGYT
>TRBV7-3|TRBJ2-3|-
ASRPPGGASDTQY
>TRBV30|TRBJ1-1|-
ARLGNTEAF
>TRBV4-1|TRBJ2-1|-
ASPPDNEQF
>TRBV4-1|TRBJ1-2|once
ASSQETGHYGYT
>TRBV5-8|TRBJ2-7|-
ASSLGQGYSYEQY
>TRBV5-1|TRBJ1-1|once
ASSLGSKAF
>TRBV5-6|TRBJ1-5|-
ASSPNSGLGPQH
>TRBV28|TRBJ1-6|-
ASSSGTGTLTPLH
>TRBV7-3|TRBJ2-1|-
ASSPYTGIRDEQF
>TRBV18|TRBJ1-6|-
ASSPETGSSPLH
>TRBV6-5|TRBJ2-5|-
ASSYRVQIKETQY
>TRBV5-1|TRBJ2-7|-
ASSWDKSSYEQY
>TRBV30|TRBJ2-1|-
AWSVLERGGIAGGGGSYNEQF
>TRBV9|TRBJ2-2|-
ASSQTSGGTGELF